The clone carrying this T cell receptor (beta chain) is a singleton in its sample. The data belong to a study of OX40 agonist ivuxolimab in advanced cancers. The CDR3 has 15 amino acids. Germline lookup yields CDR1 LNHNV and CDR2 YYDKDF (reference sequence). The ends were cut back, 2 bases at V and 5 bases at J, with 15 bases in the middle. The table came from immunoSEQ multiplex PCR; TCRdb's copy has only in-frame clones and leaves some out. Altogether about 82,000 clones are present, more than 85% being singletons, with the ten largest covering about 1%. The source was CD4+ or CD8+ T cells sorted from blood, collected in a trial of the OX40 agonist ivuxolimab. V and J are TRBV15 and TRBJ1-1; tentatively, D is TRBD1 (5 bases). The receptor was isolated from an adult with an advanced solid tumor such as melanoma, head and neck, liver or kidney cancer. CDR3 DNA sequence: TGTGCCACCAGCAGACCCCCCGCGGGGGGAACTGAAGCTTTCTTT. Encoded protein: CATSRPPAGGTEAFF.